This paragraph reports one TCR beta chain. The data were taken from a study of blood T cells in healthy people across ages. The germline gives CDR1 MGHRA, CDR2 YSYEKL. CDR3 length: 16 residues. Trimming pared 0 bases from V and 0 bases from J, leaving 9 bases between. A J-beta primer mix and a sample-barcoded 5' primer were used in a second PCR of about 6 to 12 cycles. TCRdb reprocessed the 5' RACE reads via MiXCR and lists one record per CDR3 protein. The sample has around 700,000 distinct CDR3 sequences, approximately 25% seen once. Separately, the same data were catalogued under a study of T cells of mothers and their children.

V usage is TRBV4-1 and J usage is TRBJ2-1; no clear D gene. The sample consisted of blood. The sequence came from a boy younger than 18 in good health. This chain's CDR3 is CASSQEPGRSYNEQFF. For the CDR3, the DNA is TGCGCCAGCAGCCAAGAGCCCGGACGCTCCTACAATGAGCAGTTCTTC.